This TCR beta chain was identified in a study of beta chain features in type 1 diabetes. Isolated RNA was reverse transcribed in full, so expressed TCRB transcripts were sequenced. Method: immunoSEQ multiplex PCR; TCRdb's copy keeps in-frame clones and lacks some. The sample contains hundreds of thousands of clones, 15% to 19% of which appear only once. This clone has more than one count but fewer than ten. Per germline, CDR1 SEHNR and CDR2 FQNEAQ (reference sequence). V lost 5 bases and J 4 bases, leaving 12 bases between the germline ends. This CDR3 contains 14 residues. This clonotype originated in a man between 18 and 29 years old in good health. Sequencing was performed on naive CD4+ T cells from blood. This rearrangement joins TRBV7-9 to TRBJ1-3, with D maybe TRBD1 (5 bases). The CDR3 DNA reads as TGTGCCAGCAGCCCCCAGGGTTCCGGAAACACCATATATTTT. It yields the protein CASSPQGSGNTIYF. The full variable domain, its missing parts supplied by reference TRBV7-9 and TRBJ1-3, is DTGVSQNPRHKITKRGQNVTFRCDPISEHNRLYWYRQTLGQGPEFLTYFQNEAQLEKSRLLSDRFSAERPKGSFSTLEIQRTEQGDSAMYLCASSPQGSGNTIYFGEGSWLTVV.